These T cell receptor beta chains were read from a single sample in a study of CD4 T cells in relation to SARS-CoV-2 and coronaviruses. TCRdb's copy holds only in-frame clones and misses some; the assay was immunoSEQ multiplex PCR. The sample has some 42,000 clones; around nine tenths are singletons. Sequencing was carried out using memory CD4+ T cells from PBMCs. The source of these receptors is an adult with COVID-19. Each CDR3 is given with its conserved first and last residue. The D gene is left open where the match is weak.

TRBV6-5,TRBJ1-2,-,TGTGCCAGCAGTCGACAGCCAACAAGGGAGGGCTACACCTTC,CASSRQPTREGYTF
TRBV5-1,TRBJ2-1,-,TGCGCCAGCAGCCGGGGGGCATTGGCTAGCGGAAACAATGAGCAGTTCTTC,CASSRGALASGNNEQFF
TRBV2,TRBJ1-6,-,TGTGCCAGCAGGAGTGGGGAGGGTTCACCCCTCCACTTT,CASRSGEGSPLHF
TRBV7-2,TRBJ2-2,-,TGTGCCAGCAGCAACGACAACACCGGGGAGCTGTTTTTT,CASSNDNTGELFF
TRBV11-2,TRBJ2-3,-,TGTGCCAGCAGCTTGGGCCTAGGGGGAGATACGCAGTATTTT,CASSLGLGGDTQYF
TRBV5-4,TRBJ1-1,-,TGTGCCAGCAGCAAAATGGGACTGCTGAACACTGAAGCTTTCTTT,CASSKMGLLNTEAFF
TRBV12-1,TRBJ1-2,-,TGTGCCAGCAGCTCCAGGGTTCGGCACTATGGCTACACCTTC,CASSSRVRHYGYTF
TRBV10-1,TRBJ2-1,TRBD2,TGCGCCAGCAGCCGGGCCGGCGGGGGACGCTCCTACAATGAGCAGTTCTTC,CASSRAGGGRSYNEQFF
TRBV6-5,TRBJ1-5,-,TGTGCCAGCAGTTCGACAGGACATAGCAATCAGCCCCAGCATTTT,CASSSTGHSNQPQHF
TRBV5-1,TRBJ2-2,-,TGCGCCAGCAGCTTGGAAAGGGGGGAACGCGGGGAGCTGTTTTTT,CASSLERGERGELFF
TRBV7-9,TRBJ1-4,-,TGTGCCAGCAGCTTCAGGGGACCTAATGAAAAACTGTTTTTT,CASSFRGPNEKLFF
TRBV7-6,TRBJ1-1,TRBD1,TGTGCCAGCAGCCAGGGACAGTGGACCACTGAAGCTTTCTTT,CASSQGQWTTEAFF
TRBV6-4,TRBJ2-1,-,TGTGCCAGCAGTGACTCGAGTCCCTTGCAGGAGCAGTTCTTC,CASSDSSPLQEQFF
TRBV7-2,TRBJ2-3,-,TGTGCCAGCAGCTTAGCGGGGGTTAGCACAGATACGCAGTATTTT,CASSLAGVSTDTQYF
TRBV19,TRBJ2-3,TRBD1,TGTGCCAGTAGCCTCCGGGACAGGTCCACAGATACGCAGTATTTT,CASSLRDRSTDTQYF
TRBV5-1,TRBJ2-3,TRBD2,TGCGCCAGCAGCCTCCCGGGGGGGAGCACAGATACGCAGTATTTT,CASSLPGGSTDTQYF
TRBV9,TRBJ2-5,-,TGTGCCAGCAGCTCTCGACTCGCGGGGCGCAAAGAGACCCAGTACTTC,CASSSRLAGRKETQYF
TRBV10-3,TRBJ1-1,-,TGTGCCATCAGTACCACAGGCCCCGACACTGAAGCTTTCTTT,CAISTTGPDTEAFF
TRBV5-1,TRBJ2-2,TRBD2,TGCGCCAGCACCTTGGGATCTGAAGGACTAGCCGGGGAGCTGTTTTTT,CASTLGSEGLAGELFF